The T cell receptor (beta chain) under discussion was sequenced for a study of blood T cell repertoires in COVID-19. CDR1 is KGHSH and CDR2 is LQKENI in the germline V gene. Trimming took 4 bases from V and 3 from J, leaving 6 bases between them. CDR3 length: 12 amino acids. As processed by the authors: Counts of nucleated cells, estimated from reference gene primer amplification, were obtained. This table comes from immunoSEQ multiplex PCR, and its TCRdb copy is limited to in-frame clones, with some not included. The V and J calls and the clone size are those of that table, but D and trimming were determined from the DNA. The sample yields approximately 120,000 clones, roughly 86% seen once. This clone was observed a few times.

Material: peripheral blood. The genes are TRBV18 and TRBJ1-1; unclear D gene. This clonotype originated in a human donor in a cohort sampled during active COVID-19. CDR3 protein: CASSREYTEAFF. CDR3 nucleotides: TGTGCCAGCTCACGAGAGTACACTGAAGCTTTCTTT.